This TCR beta chain was captured by sequencing in a study of T-cell memory formation after mild COVID-19. MiXCR was run by TCRdb on the 5' RACE reads, yielding one entry per CDR3 protein. Of approximately 290,000 distinct CDR3 sequences in the sample, roughly a fifth are singletons; the top ten hold around 20%. This CDR3 is built from 15 residues. V was clipped by 4 bases and J by 4 bases, with 14 bases between them. CDR1 is SGHRS, CDR2 YFSETQ, per germline. This clonotype was found a few times. This receptor was identified in a man between 18 and 29 years old who had mild COVID-19 (a few samples of this study predate the infection). Cell type and time point are not known. The V call is TRBV5-1, the J call TRBJ2-2; weak D call: TRBD1 (5 bases). What was sequenced was PBMCs or a T cell subset sorted from them (not recorded which). CDR3 DNA: TGCGCCAGCAGCCTCAGGGCAGTGGGCACCGGGGAGCTGTTTTTT. It codes for CASSLRAVGTGELFF.